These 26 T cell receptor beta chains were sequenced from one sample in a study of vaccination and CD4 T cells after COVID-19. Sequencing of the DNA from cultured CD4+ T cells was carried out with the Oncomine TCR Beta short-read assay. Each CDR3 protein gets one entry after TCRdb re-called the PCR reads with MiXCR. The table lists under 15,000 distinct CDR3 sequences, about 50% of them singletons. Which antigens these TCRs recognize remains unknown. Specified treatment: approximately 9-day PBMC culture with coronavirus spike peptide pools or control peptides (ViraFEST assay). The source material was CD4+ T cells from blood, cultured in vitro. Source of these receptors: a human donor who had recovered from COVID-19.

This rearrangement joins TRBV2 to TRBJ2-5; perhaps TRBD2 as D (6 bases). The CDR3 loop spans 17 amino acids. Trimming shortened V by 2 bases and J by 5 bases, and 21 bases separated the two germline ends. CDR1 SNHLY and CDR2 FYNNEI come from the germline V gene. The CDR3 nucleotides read TGTGCCAGCAGTGAATCCGGCGGAGGGCCATGGCTGGAGACCCAGTACTTC. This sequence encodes CASSESGGGPWLETQYF.

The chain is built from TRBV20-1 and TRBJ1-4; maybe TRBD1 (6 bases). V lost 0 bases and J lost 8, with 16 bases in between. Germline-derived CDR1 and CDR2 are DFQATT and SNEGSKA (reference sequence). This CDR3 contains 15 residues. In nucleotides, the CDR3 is TGCAGTGCTAGAGACTCCCGGGACAAGGGGGAAAAACTGTTTTTT. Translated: CSARDSRDKGEKLFF.

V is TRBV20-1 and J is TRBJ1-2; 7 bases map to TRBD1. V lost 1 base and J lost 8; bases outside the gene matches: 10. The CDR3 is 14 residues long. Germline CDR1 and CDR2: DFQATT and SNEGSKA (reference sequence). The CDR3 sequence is CSARARQGSWGYTF. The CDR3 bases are TGCAGTGCTAGAGCCCGACAGGGTTCGTGGGGCTACACCTTC.

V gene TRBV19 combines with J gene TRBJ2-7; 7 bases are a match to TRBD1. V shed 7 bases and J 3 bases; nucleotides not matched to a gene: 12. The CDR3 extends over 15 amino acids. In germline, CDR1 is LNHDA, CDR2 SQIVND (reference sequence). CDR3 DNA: TGTGCCAGTAATTTAAAGGGACAGAGGGACTACGAGCAGTACTTC. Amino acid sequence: CASNLKGQRDYEQYF.

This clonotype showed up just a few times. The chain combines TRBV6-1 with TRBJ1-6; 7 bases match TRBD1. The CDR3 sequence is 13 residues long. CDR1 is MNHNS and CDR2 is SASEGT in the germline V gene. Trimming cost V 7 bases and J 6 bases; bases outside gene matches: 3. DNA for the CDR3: TGTGCCAGCAACGACAGGGTTAATTCACCCCTCCACTTT. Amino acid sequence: CASNDRVNSPLHF.

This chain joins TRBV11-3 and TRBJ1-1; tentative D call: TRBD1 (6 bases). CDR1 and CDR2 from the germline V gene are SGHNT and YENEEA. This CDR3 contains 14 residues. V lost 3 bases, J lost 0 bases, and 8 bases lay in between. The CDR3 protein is CASSLDSMNTEAFF. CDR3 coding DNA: TGTGCCAGCAGCTTGGACAGCATGAACACTGAAGCTTTCTTT. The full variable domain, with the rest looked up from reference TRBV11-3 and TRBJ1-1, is EAGVVQSPRYKIIEKKQPVAFWCNPISGHNTLYWYLQNLGQGPELLIRYENEEAVDDSQLPKDRFSAERLKGVDSTLKIQPAELGDSAVYLCASSLDSMNTEAFFGQGTRLTVV.

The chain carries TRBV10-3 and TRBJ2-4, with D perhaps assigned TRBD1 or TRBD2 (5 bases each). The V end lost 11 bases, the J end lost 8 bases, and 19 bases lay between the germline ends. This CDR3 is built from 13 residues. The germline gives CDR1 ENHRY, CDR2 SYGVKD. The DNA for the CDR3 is TGTGCCTCCCGAGGGGAGACGGTTGACATTCAGTACTTC. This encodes CASRGETVDIQYF.

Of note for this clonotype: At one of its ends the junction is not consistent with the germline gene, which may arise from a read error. The CDR3 sequence is CAGSPWDSNYGYTF. In DNA form, the CDR3 reads TGTGCCGGCAGTCCATGGGACTCTAACTATGGCTACACCTTC. The rearrangement joins TRBV25-1 to TRBJ1-2; possibly TRBD1 for D (5 bases). The CDR3 spans 14 residues. Germline-derived CDR1 and CDR2 are MGHDK and SYGVNS.

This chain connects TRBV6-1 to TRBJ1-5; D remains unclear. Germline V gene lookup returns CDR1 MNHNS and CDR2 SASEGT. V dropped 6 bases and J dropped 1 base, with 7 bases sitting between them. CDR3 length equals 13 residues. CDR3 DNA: TGTGCCAGCAGCCCTGTCAGCAATCAGCCCCAGCATTTT. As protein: CASSPVSNQPQHF.

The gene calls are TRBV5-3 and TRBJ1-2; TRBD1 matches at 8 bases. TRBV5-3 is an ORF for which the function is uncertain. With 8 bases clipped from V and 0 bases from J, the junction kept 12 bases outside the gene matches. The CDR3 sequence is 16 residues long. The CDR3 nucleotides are TGTGCCAGCAGTTTTGAACAGGGGGAGGCTAACTATGGCTACACCTTC. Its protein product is CASSFEQGEANYGYTF.

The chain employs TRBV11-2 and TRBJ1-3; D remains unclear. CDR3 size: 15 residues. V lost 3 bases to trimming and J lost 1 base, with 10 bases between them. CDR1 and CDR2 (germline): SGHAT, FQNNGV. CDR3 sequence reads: CASSFSLGSGNTIYF. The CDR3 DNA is TGTGCCAGCAGCTTTTCTCTCGGGTCTGGAAACACCATATATTTT.

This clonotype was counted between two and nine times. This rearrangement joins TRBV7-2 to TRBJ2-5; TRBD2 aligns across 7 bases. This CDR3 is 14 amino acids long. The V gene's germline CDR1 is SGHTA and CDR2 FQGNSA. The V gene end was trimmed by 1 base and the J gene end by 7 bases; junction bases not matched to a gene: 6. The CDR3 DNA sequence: TGTGCCAGCAGCTTAGGCGGGGGAAGCGGGACCCAGTACTTC. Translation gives CASSLGGGSGTQYF.

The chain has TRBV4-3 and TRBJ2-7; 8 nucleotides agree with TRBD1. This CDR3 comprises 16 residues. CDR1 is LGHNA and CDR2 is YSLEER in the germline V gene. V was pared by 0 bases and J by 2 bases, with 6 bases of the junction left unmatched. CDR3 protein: CASSQDQATGAYEQYF. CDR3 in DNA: TGCGCCAGCAGCCAAGATCAAGCGACAGGGGCCTACGAGCAGTACTTC.

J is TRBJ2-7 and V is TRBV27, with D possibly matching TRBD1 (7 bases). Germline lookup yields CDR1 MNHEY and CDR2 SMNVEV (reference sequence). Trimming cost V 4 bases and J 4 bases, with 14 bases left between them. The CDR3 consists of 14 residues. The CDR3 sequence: CASSWRGHFYEQYF. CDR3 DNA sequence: TGTGCCAGCAGTTGGAGGGGGCATTTTTACGAGCAGTACTTC.

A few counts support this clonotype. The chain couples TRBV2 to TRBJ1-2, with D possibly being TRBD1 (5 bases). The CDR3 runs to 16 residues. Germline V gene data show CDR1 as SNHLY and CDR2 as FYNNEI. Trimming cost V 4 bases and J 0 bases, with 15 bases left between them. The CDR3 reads CASSASTRGANYGYTF. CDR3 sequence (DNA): TGTGCCAGCAGTGCGTCCACCCGGGGGGCTAACTATGGCTACACCTTC. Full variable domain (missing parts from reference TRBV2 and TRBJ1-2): EPEVTQTPSHQVTQMGQEVILRCVPISNHLYFYWYRQILGQKVEFLVSFYNNEISEKSEIFDDQFSVERPDGSNFTLKIRSTKLEDSAMYFCASSASTRGANYGYTFGSGTRLTVV.

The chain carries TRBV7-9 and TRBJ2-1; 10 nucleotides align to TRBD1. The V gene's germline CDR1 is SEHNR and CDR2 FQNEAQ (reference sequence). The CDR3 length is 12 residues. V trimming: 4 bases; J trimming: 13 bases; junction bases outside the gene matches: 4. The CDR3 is CASSWDRGRQFF. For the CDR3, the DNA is TGTGCCAGCAGCTGGGACAGGGGCCGTCAGTTCTTC.

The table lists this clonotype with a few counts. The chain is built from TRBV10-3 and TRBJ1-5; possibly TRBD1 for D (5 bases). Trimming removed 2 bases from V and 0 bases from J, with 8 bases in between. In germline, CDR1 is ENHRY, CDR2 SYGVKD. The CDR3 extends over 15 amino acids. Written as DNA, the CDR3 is TGTGCCATCAGTGAGCGGGGGGATAGCAATCAGCCCCAGCATTTT. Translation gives CAISERGDSNQPQHF.

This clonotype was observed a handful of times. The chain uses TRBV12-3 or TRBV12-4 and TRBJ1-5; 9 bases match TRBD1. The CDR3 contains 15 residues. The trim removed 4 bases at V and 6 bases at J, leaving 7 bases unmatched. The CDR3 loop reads CASSSTTGGGQPQHF. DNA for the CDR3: TGTGCCAGCAGTTCAACTACAGGGGGCGGTCAGCCCCAGCATTTT.

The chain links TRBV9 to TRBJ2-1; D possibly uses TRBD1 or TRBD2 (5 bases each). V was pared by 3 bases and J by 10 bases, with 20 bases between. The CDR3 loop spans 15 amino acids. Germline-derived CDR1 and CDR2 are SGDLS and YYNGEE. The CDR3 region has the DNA TGTGCCAGCAGCGGCCCCGGGACCCCCAGACGGGAGCAGTTCTTC. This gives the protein CASSGPGTPRREQFF. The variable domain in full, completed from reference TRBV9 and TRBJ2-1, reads DSGVTQTPKHLITATGQRVTLRCSPRSGDLSVYWYQQSLDQGLQFLIQYYNGEERAKGNILERFSAQQFPDLHSELNLSSLELGDSALYFCASSGPGTPRREQFFGPGTRLTVL.

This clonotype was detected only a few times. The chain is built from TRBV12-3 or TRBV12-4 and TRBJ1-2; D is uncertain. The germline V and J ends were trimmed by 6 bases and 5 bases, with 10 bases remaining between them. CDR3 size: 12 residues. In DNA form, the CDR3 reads TGTGCCAGCAGCCAGAGGGTTTATGGCTACACCTTC. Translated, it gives CASSQRVYGYTF.

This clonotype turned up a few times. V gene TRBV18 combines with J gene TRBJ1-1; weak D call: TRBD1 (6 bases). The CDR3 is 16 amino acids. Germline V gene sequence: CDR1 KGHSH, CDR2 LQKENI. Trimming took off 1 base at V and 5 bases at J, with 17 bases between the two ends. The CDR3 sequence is CASSPLVRGPLTEAFF. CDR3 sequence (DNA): TGTGCCAGCTCACCACTAGTCAGGGGCCCTCTAACTGAAGCTTTCTTT.

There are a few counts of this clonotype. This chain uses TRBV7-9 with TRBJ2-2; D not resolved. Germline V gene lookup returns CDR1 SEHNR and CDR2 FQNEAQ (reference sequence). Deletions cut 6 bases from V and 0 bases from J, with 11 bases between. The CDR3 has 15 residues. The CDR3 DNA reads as TGTGCCAGCAGACCAGACTCCCCGAACACCGGGGAGCTGTTTTTT. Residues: CASRPDSPNTGELFF.

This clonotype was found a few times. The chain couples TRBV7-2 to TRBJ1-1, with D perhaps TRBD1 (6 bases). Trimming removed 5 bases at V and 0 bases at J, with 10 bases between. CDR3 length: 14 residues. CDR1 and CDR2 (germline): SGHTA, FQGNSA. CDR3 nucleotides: TGTGCCAGCAGCGAAAACAGGGTGAACACTGAAGCTTTCTTT. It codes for CASSENRVNTEAFF.

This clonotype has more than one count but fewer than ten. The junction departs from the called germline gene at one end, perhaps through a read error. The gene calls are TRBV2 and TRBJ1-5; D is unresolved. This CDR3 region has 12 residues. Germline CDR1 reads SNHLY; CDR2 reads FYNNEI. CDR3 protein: CASSEGNRPQHF. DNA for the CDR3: TGTGCCAGCAGTGAAGGGAATCGGCCCCAGCATTTT.

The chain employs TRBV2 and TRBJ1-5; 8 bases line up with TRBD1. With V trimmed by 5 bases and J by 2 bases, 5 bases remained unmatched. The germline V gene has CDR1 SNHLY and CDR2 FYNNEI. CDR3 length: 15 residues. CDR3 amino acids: CASSPDRVGNQPQHF. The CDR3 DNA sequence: TGTGCCAGCAGTCCGGACAGGGTGGGCAATCAGCCCCAGCATTTT.

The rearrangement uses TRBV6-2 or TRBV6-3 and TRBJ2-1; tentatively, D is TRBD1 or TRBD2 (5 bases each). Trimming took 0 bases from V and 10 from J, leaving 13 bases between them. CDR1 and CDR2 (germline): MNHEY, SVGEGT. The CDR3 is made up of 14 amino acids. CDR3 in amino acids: CASSYSPRGQEQFF. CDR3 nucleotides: TGTGCCAGCAGTTACTCCCCTCGGGGCCAAGAGCAGTTCTTC.